This section outlines one T cell receptor (beta chain) sequence together with its context. Its antigen is unidentified. These data belong to a study of OX40 agonist ivuxolimab in advanced cancers. At the level of the study: Earlier anti-PD-1, anti-PD-L1 or anti-CTLA-4 therapy was permitted; about 38% had received some. Regarding the study as a whole: Undetermined was the antigen specificity of the expanded peripheral T cells. Among patients with partial responses at 0.1-3.0 mg/kg, clonal expansion was among the lowest.

Libraries were prepared by immunoSEQ multiplex PCR; TCRdb keeps only in-frame clonotypes and omits some of them. This sample has 77,000 or so clones; about 92% occur once, and the top ten carry about 0.4%. Germline CDR1 is LGHNA and CDR2 is YSLEER. Trimming removed 4 bases from V and 0 bases from J, with 10 bases in between. There are 15 residues in the CDR3. This specimen was CD4+ or CD8+ T cells sorted from blood, taken in a trial of the OX40 agonist ivuxolimab. The receptor was isolated from an adult with an advanced solid tumor such as melanoma, head and neck, liver or kidney cancer. This rearrangement joins TRBV4-3 to TRBJ2-4; the D gene is possibly TRBD2 (6 bases). The CDR3 DNA is TGCGCCAGCAGCCGTAGCGGCCTAGCCAAAAACATTCAGTACTTC. This gives the protein CASSRSGLAKNIQYF.